This T cell receptor (beta chain) is drawn from a study of cytomegalovirus exposure and HLA in healthy donors. General study results and limits: Across donors, most TCRs were seen rarely, yet some public ones were widespread.

Germline V gene data show CDR1 as SGHNT and CDR2 as YYREEE (reference sequence). CDR3 size: 15 residues. The V end was cut by 2 bases, the J end by 6 bases, with 16 bases between. Measured with immunoSEQ multiplex PCR; TCRdb has only the in-frame clones, and not every one. The sample has around 150,000 clones, over 85% seen once. Regarding this clone: As yet, its antigen is unknown.

The sample comprised PBMCs. This sequence joins TRBV5-4 and TRBJ2-3; a possible D gene is TRBD2 (5 bases). The TCR comes from a man between 18 and 35 years old in good health and CMV-seropositive. Written as DNA, the CDR3 is TGTGCCAGCAGCTTACTAGGAGAGGGTGAGGATACGCAGTATTTT. Translating it yields CASSLLGEGEDTQYF.